The 31 T cell receptor beta chains in this list originate from one sample, sequenced in a study of identical twins. TCRdb itself ran the 5' RACE reads through MiXCR, one entry per CDR3 protein. The sample records 500,000 to 600,000 distinct CDR3 sequences, 20% to 25% being singletons. This sample was shared with a second study, whose subject was T cells expressing NK-cell markers.

Sample: CD4+ T cells sorted from blood. The receptor source for this set is a woman under 30 in good health.

The chain uses TRBV12-3 or TRBV12-4 and TRBJ2-5; D might be TRBD2 (6 bases). The germline V and J ends were trimmed by 5 bases and 7 bases, with 11 bases remaining between them. This CDR3 has 12 amino acids. CDR3 in DNA: TGTGCCAGCAGTCTGGAGGGGCTGACCCAGTACTTC. It yields the protein CASSLEGLTQYF.

This clonotype was seen at least ten times. This sequence joins TRBV9 and TRBJ2-1; a possible D gene is TRBD1 (5 bases). The V end was cut by 0 bases, the J end by 2 bases, with 18 bases between. The CDR3 contains 18 residues. Germline V CDR1 and CDR2: SGDLS, YYNGEE. The DNA for the CDR3 is TGTGCCAGCAGCGTAGCTTTTACAGGACATCGGGCCTACAATGAGCAGTTCTTC. Its protein is CASSVAFTGHRAYNEQFF.

This clonotype was seen many times. This sequence joins TRBV7-6 and TRBJ2-6; D gene unclear. The germline V gene encodes CDR1 SGHVS and CDR2 FNYEAQ. The CDR3 is 14 amino acids. V was trimmed by 6 bases and J by 0 bases, leaving 6 bases between them. The chain's CDR3 is CASSSSSGANVLTF. The CDR3 coding sequence is TGTGCCAGCAGTTCGAGCTCTGGGGCCAACGTCCTGACTTTC.

The chain carries TRBV20-1 and TRBJ2-7, with 7 bases identical to TRBD2. Trimming removed 4 bases from V and 9 bases from J; junction bases left unmatched: 18. This CDR3 is 15 amino acids long. The germline V gene has CDR1 DFQATT and CDR2 SNEGSKA (reference sequence). CDR3 sequence: CSANIVGTISTMQYF. The CDR3 DNA follows: TGCAGTGCTAACATTGTGGGGACTATTTCTACGATGCAGTACTTC.

The genes are TRBV6-5 and TRBJ2-1, with D possibly being TRBD1 (5 bases). The CDR3 covers 15 residues. V was clipped by 3 bases and J by 4 bases, with 13 bases between them. Germline CDR1 and CDR2: MNHEY and SVGAGI. The CDR3 here is CASSYIRVEYNEQFF. In DNA form, the CDR3 reads TGTGCCAGCAGTTATATCAGGGTAGAATACAATGAGCAGTTCTTC.

This chain links TRBV7-2 with TRBJ2-3; no reliable D call. Germline V gene sequence: CDR1 SGHTA, CDR2 FQGNSA. This CDR3 has 14 amino acids. Trimming left V 0 bases short and J 6 bases short, with 10 bases between. CDR3 sequence (DNA): TGTGCCAGCAGCTTAGCCCGGATGGGGGATACGCAGTATTTT. It encodes CASSLARMGDTQYF.

The chain employs TRBV20-1 and TRBJ2-5, with 7 bases lining up with TRBD2. The CDR3 loop spans 10 amino acids. Germline V gene sequence: CDR1 DFQATT, CDR2 SNEGSKA (reference sequence). V gave up 5 bases and J gave up 7 bases; unmatched junction bases: 1. CDR3: CSAGGGTQYF. The CDR3 DNA is TGCAGTGCTGGGGGGGGGACCCAGTACTTC.

Here the CDR3 reads CATAPGGYTEAFF. The DNA for the CDR3 is TGTGCCACCGCCCCGGGCGGCTACACTGAAGCTTTCTTT. The chain employs TRBV3-1 and TRBJ1-1; D unresolved. Germline lookup yields CDR1 LGHDT and CDR2 YNNKEL (reference sequence). The V and J ends lost 10 bases and 3 bases respectively, with 15 bases between them. This CDR3 comprises 13 residues.

This clonotype showed up just a few times. The chain uses TRBV20-1 and TRBJ2-3; perhaps TRBD1 as D (6 bases). The V gene's germline CDR1 is DFQATT and CDR2 SNEGSKA (reference sequence). This CDR3 spans 14 amino acids. The V end lost 3 bases, the J end lost 0 bases, and 10 bases lay between the germline ends. The CDR3 region has the DNA TGCAGTGCTAGCAGGGGTTCGAGCACAGATACGCAGTATTTT. Translation gives CSASRGSSTDTQYF.

CDR3 region: CASSLGIGGSEQYF. In DNA, the CDR3 is TGTGCCAGCAGCCTTGGTATCGGGGGGAGCGAGCAGTACTTC. This chain joins TRBV11-2 and TRBJ2-7; 7 bases match TRBD2. With 5 bases clipped from V and 6 bases from J, the junction kept 10 bases outside the gene matches. CDR1 is SGHAT and CDR2 is FQNNGV in the germline V gene. The CDR3 has 14 residues. The full variable domain, rest sourced from reference TRBV11-2 and TRBJ2-7, is EAGVAQSPRYKIIEKRQSVAFWCNPISGHATLYWYQQILGQGPKLLIQFQNNGVVDDSQLPKDRFSAERLKGVDSTLKIQPAKLEDSAVYLCASSLGIGGSEQYFGPGTRLTVT.

This clonotype occurred a few times. One end of the junction is discordant with germline, which a read error may explain. This chain connects TRBV7-7 to TRBJ2-5; D may correspond to TRBD1 or TRBD2 (5 bases each). The CDR3 has 15 residues. The germline V gene encodes CDR1 SSHAT and CDR2 FNYEAQ (reference sequence). CDR3 nucleotide sequence: TGTGCTAGCAGCTTAGCCTTGGGGGTTCAAGAGACCCAGTACTTC. Its protein product is CASSLALGVQETQYF.

This clonotype showed up just a few times. V gene TRBV6-1 combines with J gene TRBJ2-7; possibly TRBD1 or TRBD2 for D (5 bases each). The length of the CDR3 is 17 residues. Germline assignment: CDR1 MNHNS and CDR2 SASEGT. Trimming took 6 bases from V and 3 from J, leaving 24 bases between them. CDR3 in DNA: TGTGCCAGCAGCCGCGACCTACCCGGGACGATCAACTACGAGCAGTACTTC. Translating it yields CASSRDLPGTINYEQYF.

This chain joins TRBV24-1 and TRBJ2-1; 9 positions agree with TRBD2. Germline V gene data show CDR1 as KGHDR and CDR2 as SFDVKD. J was trimmed by 3 bases and V by 3 bases; bases with no gene match: 2. The CDR3 length is 15 residues. CDR3 in amino acids: CATSDPSGDYNEQFF. CDR3 nucleotides: TGTGCCACCAGTGATCCTAGCGGGGACTACAATGAGCAGTTCTTC.

There are a few counts of this clonotype. This CDR3 is CSARVGTTNEQFF. CDR3 sequence (DNA): TGCAGTGCTAGAGTTGGGACTACCAATGAGCAGTTCTTC. This chain connects TRBV20-1 to TRBJ2-1; TRBD2 agrees at 7 bases. J gave up 6 bases and V 1 base, and 3 bases lay outside the gene matches. Per germline, CDR1 DFQATT and CDR2 SNEGSKA (reference sequence). The CDR3 runs 13 residues.

V is TRBV20-1 and J is TRBJ2-7; D remains ambiguous. Germline V gives CDR1 DFQATT, CDR2 SNEGSKA (reference sequence). V was cut by 3 bases and J by 2 bases, with 5 bases left in between. The CDR3 consists of 11 residues. CDR3 nucleotides: TGCAGTGCTAGCTCGGCCTACGAGCAGTACTTC. Residues: CSASSAYEQYF.

The CDR3 is CASSFWTRLGNEQFF. The CDR3 nucleotides are TGTGCCAGCAGTTTCTGGACTCGATTGGGCAATGAGCAGTTCTTC. The J gene is TRBJ2-1, the V gene TRBV12-3 or TRBV12-4, with D tentatively TRBD2 (5 bases). Trimming stripped 3 bases from V and 6 bases from J, with 15 bases between. The CDR3 sequence is 15 residues long.

This clonotype turned up a few times. The chain has TRBV5-1 and TRBJ1-1; D gene unclear. Deletions cut 0 bases from V and 8 bases from J, with 14 bases between. CDR1 and CDR2 (germline): SGHRS, YFSETQ. The CDR3 runs 14 residues. CDR3 DNA: TGCGCCAGCAGCTTGGTTAACCCCATAGGAGAAGCTTTCTTT. Its protein product is CASSLVNPIGEAFF.

Turning to this clonotype: This may arise from a read error, as a much more abundant clone is one base away. The CDR3 region has the DNA TGCAGTGCTAGATACAGGGATTCACCCCTCCACTTT. This gives the protein CSARYRDSPLHF. The chain couples TRBV20-1 to TRBJ1-6, with a weak D call TRBD1 (6 bases). V dropped 2 bases and J dropped 8 bases, with 7 bases sitting between them. Germline V gene sequence: CDR1 DFQATT, CDR2 SNEGSKA (reference sequence). This CDR3 has 12 residues.

The chain couples TRBV18 to TRBJ2-3, with D possibly matching TRBD1 (6 bases). Deletions cut 9 bases from V and 5 bases from J, with 15 bases between. The CDR3 is 13 amino acids. Germline-derived CDR1 and CDR2 are KGHSH and LQKENI. The CDR3 DNA reads as TGTGCCAGTATCGAGGGGGATGGAGATACGCAGTATTTT. Protein product: CASIEGDGDTQYF.

The CDR3 region has the DNA TGTGCCAGCAACCCTTTGGGAGGTGATGAGCAGTTCTTC. Translation gives CASNPLGGDEQFF. The chain joins TRBV3-1 to TRBJ2-1; TRBD2 is a possible D gene (6 bases). This CDR3 has 13 residues. Germline-derived CDR1 and CDR2 are LGHDT and YNNKEL (reference sequence). V was shortened by 7 bases and J by 8 bases, with 15 bases between the two germline ends.

V gene TRBV6-5 combines with J gene TRBJ1-1; D remains ambiguous. The CDR3 runs 11 residues. Trimming cost V 1 base and J 11 bases, with 8 bases left between them. CDR1 and CDR2 from the germline V gene are MNHEY and SVGAGI. The CDR3 is CASSYLGWAFF. The CDR3 bases are TGTGCCAGCAGTTACTTAGGGTGGGCTTTCTTT.

This clonotype occurred many times. The V gene is TRBV20-1, the J gene TRBJ1-1; D not resolved. The V gene's germline CDR1 is DFQATT and CDR2 SNEGSKA (reference sequence). V lost 7 bases, J lost 3 bases, and 12 bases lay in between. The CDR3 contains 12 residues. CDR3 loop: CSGAPWDTEAFF. The CDR3 nucleotides are TGCAGTGGGGCCCCATGGGACACTGAAGCTTTCTTT.

The chain has TRBV20-1 and TRBJ2-2; 7 bases map to TRBD1. V dropped 3 bases and J dropped 7; count of bases not matched to a gene: 8. This CDR3 has 14 residues. Germline CDR1 and CDR2: DFQATT and SNEGSKA (reference sequence). The CDR3 region has the DNA TGCAGTGCTAGGGAACAGGGGTACGACGGGGAGCTGTTTTTT. Its translation is CSAREQGYDGELFF.

This clonotype turned up a few times. The chain has TRBV6-6 and TRBJ2-7, with D unresolved. The germline gives CDR1 MNHNY, CDR2 SVGAGI (reference sequence). The CDR3 sequence is 13 residues long. The V end lost 5 bases, the J end lost 4 bases, and 12 bases lay between the germline ends. This chain's CDR3 is CASSPASWYEQYF. The DNA of the CDR3 is TGTGCCAGCAGTCCAGCCAGCTGGTACGAGCAGTACTTC.

V usage is TRBV12-5 and J usage is TRBJ2-1, with 7 bases lining up with TRBD2. The CDR3 extends over 17 amino acids. Germline V lookup: CDR1 LGHNT, CDR2 FRNRAP. Trimming at V came to 4 bases and at J to 1 base, leaving 10 bases not matched to a gene. CDR3 amino acids: CASGSAWGGMSYNEQFF. CDR3 in DNA: TGTGCTAGTGGTTCAGCCTGGGGGGGTATGTCCTACAATGAGCAGTTCTTC.

The chain combines TRBV6-2 or TRBV6-3 with TRBJ2-4, with 8 bases aligning to TRBD2. The germline V gene encodes CDR1 MNHEY and CDR2 SVGEGT. The trim removed 2 bases at V and 4 bases at J, leaving 7 bases unmatched. The CDR3 spans 16 residues. In nucleotides, the CDR3 is TGTGCCAGCAGTTACACGCGGGGGGACTGGAAAAACATTCAGTACTTC. The encoded protein is CASSYTRGDWKNIQYF.

This clonotype was observed many times. The V and J genes are TRBV27 and TRBJ1-4, with 10 bases fitting TRBD1. V lost 6 bases, J lost 4 bases, and 2 bases stayed unmatched. The CDR3 loop spans 14 amino acids. Germline CDR1 is MNHEY and CDR2 is SMNVEV (reference sequence). As DNA, the CDR3 is TGTGCCAGCAGGCGGACAGGGGGTAATGAAAAACTGTTTTTT. Translated: CASRRTGGNEKLFF.

The chain has TRBV7-9 and TRBJ1-2, with a weak D call TRBD1 (6 bases). The germline gives CDR1 SEHNR, CDR2 FQNEAQ (reference sequence). V was pared by 6 bases and J by 4 bases, with 24 bases between. This CDR3 has 17 residues. As DNA, the CDR3 is TGTGCCAGCAGTCCCCTCCCGGGACAACCTTGGGGCTATGGCTACACCTTC. Translating it yields CASSPLPGQPWGYGYTF.

This clonotype was seen repeatedly, ten times or more. The genes are TRBV5-4 and TRBJ2-1; D remains ambiguous. V was cut by 0 bases and J by 2 bases, with 9 bases left in between. Germline V gene sequence: CDR1 SGHNT, CDR2 YYREEE (reference sequence). This CDR3 comprises 15 residues. The CDR3 loop reads CASSLEGTPYNEQFF. The CDR3 DNA reads TGTGCCAGCAGCTTGGAGGGAACCCCCTACAATGAGCAGTTCTTC.

There are many counts of this clonotype. The rearrangement links TRBV12-3 or TRBV12-4 to TRBJ2-7, with 9 positions matching TRBD2. The CDR3 has 14 residues. V dropped 5 bases and J dropped 3; count of bases not matched to a gene: 5. CDR3: CASSPLSGSYEQYF. In DNA, the CDR3 is TGTGCCAGCAGTCCCCTTAGCGGGAGCTACGAGCAGTACTTC.

This clonotype was detected many times. This chain uses TRBV5-1 with TRBJ2-7, with 8 bases matching TRBD2. Germline trimming cut 0 bases from V and 6 bases from J; bases unmatched to any gene: 8. The CDR3 loop spans 15 amino acids. The germline V gene encodes CDR1 SGHRS and CDR2 YFSETQ. The CDR3 loop reads CASSLGGGGRGEQYF. Written as DNA, the CDR3 is TGCGCCAGCAGCTTGGGTGGCGGGGGGCGAGGCGAGCAGTACTTC. Filled out from reference TRBV5-1 and TRBJ2-7, the complete variable domain reads KAGVTQTPRYLIKTRGQQVTLSCSPISGHRSVSWYQQTPGQGLQFLFEYFSETQRNKGNFPGRFSGRQFSNSRSEMNVSTLELGDSALYLCASSLGGGGRGEQYFGPGTRLTVT.